Detailed here is one TCR beta chain. The data stem from a study of blood T cell repertoires in COVID-19. V was pared by 8 bases and J by 0 bases, with 11 bases of the junction left unmatched. This CDR3 has 16 residues. Germline-derived CDR1 and CDR2 are MNHNY and SVGAGI (reference sequence). In the original processing: Amplifying reference gene primers gave estimates of nucleated cell counts. TCRdb's table, derived via immunoSEQ multiplex PCR, lists solely in-frame clones and lacks some. V, J and clone size were drawn from that table, and D and trimming were deduced from the DNA. Among 140,000 or so clones, 75% to 90% were seen once, and the ten largest hold approximately 3.5%.

The sequence was collected from a man in his 70s who had recovered from COVID-19. V gene TRBV6-6 combines with J gene TRBJ2-5, with TRBD1 matching 8 bases. Sequenced sample: peripheral blood. In DNA form, the CDR3 reads TGTGCCAGCGCATGGGGGACAGGACTCAACCAAGAGACCCAGTACTTC. It specifies CASAWGTGLNQETQYF.